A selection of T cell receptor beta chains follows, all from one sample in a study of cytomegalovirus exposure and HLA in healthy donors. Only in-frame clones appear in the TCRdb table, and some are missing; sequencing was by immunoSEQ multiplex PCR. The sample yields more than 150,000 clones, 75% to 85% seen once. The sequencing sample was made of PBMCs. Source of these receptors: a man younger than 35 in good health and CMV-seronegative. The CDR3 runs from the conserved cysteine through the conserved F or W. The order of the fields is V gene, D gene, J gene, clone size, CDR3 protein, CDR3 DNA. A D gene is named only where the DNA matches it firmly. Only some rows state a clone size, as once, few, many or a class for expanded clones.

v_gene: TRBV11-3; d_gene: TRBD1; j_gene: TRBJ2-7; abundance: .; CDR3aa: CASSRDRPYEQYF; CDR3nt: TGTGCCAGCTCAAGGGACAGGCCCTACGAGCAGTACTTC
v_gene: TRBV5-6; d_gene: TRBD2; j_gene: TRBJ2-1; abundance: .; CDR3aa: CASGRLAAPYNEQFF; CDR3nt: TGTGCCAGCGGTCGACTAGCGGCTCCCTACAATGAGCAGTTCTTC
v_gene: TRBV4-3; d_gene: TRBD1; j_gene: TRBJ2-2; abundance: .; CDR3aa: CASSQEVHRGGELFF; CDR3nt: TGCGCCAGCAGCCAAGAGGTCCACAGGGGCGGGGAGCTGTTTTTT
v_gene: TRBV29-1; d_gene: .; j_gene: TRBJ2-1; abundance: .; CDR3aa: CSVPPHIEGNEQFF; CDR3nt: TGCAGCGTCCCCCCCCATATTGAGGGCAATGAGCAGTTCTTC
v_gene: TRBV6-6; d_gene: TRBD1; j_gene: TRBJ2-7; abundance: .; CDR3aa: CASSYLAGTGVYEQYF; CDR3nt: TGTGCCAGCAGTTACTTGGCCGGGACAGGGGTCTACGAGCAGTACTTC
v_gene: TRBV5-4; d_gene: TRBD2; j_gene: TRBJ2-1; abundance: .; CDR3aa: CASSTGLAGVYYNEQFF; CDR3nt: TGTGCCAGCAGCACCGGACTAGCGGGAGTTTACTACAATGAGCAGTTCTTC
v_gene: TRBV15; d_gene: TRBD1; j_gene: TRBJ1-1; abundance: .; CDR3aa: CATSGNRGLTEAFF; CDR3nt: TGTGCCACCAGCGGTAACAGGGGGCTCACTGAAGCTTTCTTT
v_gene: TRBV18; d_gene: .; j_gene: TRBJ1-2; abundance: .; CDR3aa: CASSPQGGGSYGYTF; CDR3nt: TGTGCCAGCTCACCGCAGGGAGGGGGATCCTATGGCTACACCTTC
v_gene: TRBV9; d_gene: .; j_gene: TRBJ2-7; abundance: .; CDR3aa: CASSLGSGDREQYF; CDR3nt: TGTGCCAGCAGCCTAGGATCGGGGGATCGCGAGCAGTACTTC
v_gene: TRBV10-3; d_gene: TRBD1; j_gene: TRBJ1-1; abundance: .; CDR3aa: CAISDVGQGEEAFF; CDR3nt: TGTGCCATCAGTGACGTGGGACAGGGGGAAGAAGCTTTCTTT
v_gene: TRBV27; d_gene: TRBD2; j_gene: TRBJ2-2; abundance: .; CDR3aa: CASSSGGVTGELFF; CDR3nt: TGTGCCAGCAGTTCCGGGGGGGTGACCGGGGAGCTGTTTTTT
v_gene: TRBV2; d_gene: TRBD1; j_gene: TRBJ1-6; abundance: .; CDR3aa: CASSATGTANSPLHF; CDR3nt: TGTGCCAGCAGTGCGACCGGGACAGCGAATTCACCCCTCCACTTT
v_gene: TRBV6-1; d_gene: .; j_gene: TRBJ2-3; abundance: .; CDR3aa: CASLSVFSTDTQYF; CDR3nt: TGTGCCAGCTTGAGCGTCTTTAGCACAGATACGCAGTATTTT
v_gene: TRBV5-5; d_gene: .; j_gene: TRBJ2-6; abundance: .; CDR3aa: CASSLSAAGTVSSGANVLTF; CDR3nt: TGTGCCAGCAGCTTATCGGCCGCGGGGACGGTCAGCTCTGGGGCCAACGTCCTGACTTTC
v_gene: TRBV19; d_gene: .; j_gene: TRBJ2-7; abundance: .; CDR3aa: CASSIDLSIANEQYF; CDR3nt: TGTGCCAGTAGTATAGATCTTAGCATAGCAAACGAGCAGTACTTC
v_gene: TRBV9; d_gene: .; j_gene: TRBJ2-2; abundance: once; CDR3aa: CASNGANTGELFF; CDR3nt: TGTGCCAGCAATGGAGCGAACACCGGGGAGCTGTTTTTT
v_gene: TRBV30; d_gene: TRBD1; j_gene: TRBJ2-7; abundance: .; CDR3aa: CASAGGYEQYF; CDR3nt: TGTGCCTCGGCAGGGGGTTACGAGCAGTACTTC
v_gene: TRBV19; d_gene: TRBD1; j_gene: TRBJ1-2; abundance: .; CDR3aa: CASSVGTGIMVHYGYTF; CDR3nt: TGTGCCAGTAGTGTTGGGACAGGGATAATGGTGCACTATGGCTACACCTTC
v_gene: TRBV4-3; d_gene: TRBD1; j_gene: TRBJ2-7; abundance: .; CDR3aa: CASSRLTGGSYEQYF; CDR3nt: TGCGCCAGCAGCCGTTTAACAGGGGGGTCCTACGAGCAGTACTTC
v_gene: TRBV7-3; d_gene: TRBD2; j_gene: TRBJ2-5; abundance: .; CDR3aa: CASSASGLALETQYF; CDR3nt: TGTGCCAGCAGCGCGTCGGGACTAGCTTTGGAGACCCAGTACTTC
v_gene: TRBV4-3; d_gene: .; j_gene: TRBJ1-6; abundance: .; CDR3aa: CASSQEWRIGHNSPLHF; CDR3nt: TGCGCCAGCAGCCAAGAATGGAGGATCGGACATAATTCACCCCTCCACTTT
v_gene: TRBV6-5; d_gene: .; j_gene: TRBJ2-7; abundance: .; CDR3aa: CASSYTSRSEQYF; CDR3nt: TGTGCCAGCAGTTATACATCCAGATCGGAGCAGTACTTC
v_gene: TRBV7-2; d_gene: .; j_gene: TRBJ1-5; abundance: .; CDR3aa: CASSLSRGVRQPQHF; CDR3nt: TGTGCCAGCAGCTTAAGCAGGGGCGTACGGCAGCCCCAGCATTTT